These 25 T cell receptor beta chains share one sample of origin, sequenced in a study of blood T cell repertoires in COVID-19. Profiled with immunoSEQ multiplex PCR; TCRdb holds only in-frame clones, not every one. The table records 27,000 or so clones, 85% to 90% of them present only once. What was sequenced was peripheral blood. These receptors all come from a man aged 65-85 years with active COVID-19.

The CDR3 DNA reads TGTGCCAGCAGCACGACAGGTAGCAATCAGCCCCAGCATTTT. It codes for CASSTTGSNQPQHF. The chain couples TRBV9 to TRBJ1-5; possibly TRBD1 for D (6 bases). Trimming cost V 4 bases and J 0 bases, with 8 bases left between them. Germline CDR1 SGDLS, CDR2 YYNGEE. The CDR3 is 14 amino acids.

V is TRBV27 and J is TRBJ2-1; the match to TRBD1 covers 8 bases. V lost 5 bases and J lost 0; bases outside the gene matches: 3. From germline, CDR1 is MNHEY and CDR2 SMNVEV (reference sequence). The CDR3 length is 15 residues. The CDR3 loop reads CASSRQGSSYNEQFF. For the CDR3, the DNA is TGTGCCAGCAGTCGACAGGGGAGCTCCTACAATGAGCAGTTCTTC.

Notes on this clone: Its ends do not fully match the called genes, so a read error is possible. The gene calls are TRBV5-6 and TRBJ1-3; 7 bases agree with TRBD1. The CDR3 runs 12 residues. CDR1 and CDR2 (germline): SGHDT, YYEEEE. As DNA, the CDR3 is TGTGCCAGCAGCTTGGGTACAGGGGCAATTCTATTT. It translates to CASSLGTGAILF.

J is TRBJ2-1 and V is TRBV4-1; 13 bases map to TRBD2. The CDR3 runs 16 residues. CDR1 and CDR2 (germline): MGHRA, YSYEKL. The ends lost 1 base at V and 4 bases at J; junction bases unmatched: 1. The CDR3 DNA follows: TGCGCCAGCAGCCAAGGACTAGCGGGGGGATACAATGAGCAGTTCTTC. Translation gives CASSQGLAGGYNEQFF.

V gene TRBV3-1 (or the pseudogene TRBV3-2) combines with J gene TRBJ2-1; no reliable D call. Germline V gene sequence: CDR1 LGHDT, CDR2 YNNKEL (reference sequence). V lost 6 bases, J lost 8 bases, and 11 bases lay in between. CDR3 length: 12 amino acids. The CDR3 region has the DNA TGTGCCAGCAGTTCCGTATCGGATGAGCAGTTCTTC. This translates into CASSSVSDEQFF.

This chain connects TRBV3-1 (or the pseudogene TRBV3-2) to TRBJ2-3; 7 nucleotides line up with TRBD2. Trimming took 2 bases from V and 0 from J; bases not matched to a gene: 8. This CDR3 is 17 amino acids long. Germline values: CDR1 LGHDT, CDR2 YNNKEL (reference sequence). This CDR3 is CASSQSLSGLSTDTQYF. The CDR3 DNA reads as TGTGCCAGCAGCCAATCCCTTAGCGGGCTTAGCACAGATACGCAGTATTTT.

Here the CDR3 reads CASSLEGTFKGETQYF. The CDR3 DNA reads TGCGCCAGCAGCTTGGAAGGGACATTTAAGGGAGAGACCCAGTACTTC. The chain recombines TRBV5-1 with TRBJ2-5; TRBD1 might be the D (6 bases). V was cut by 0 bases and J by 4 bases, with 16 bases left in between. The CDR3 totals 16 residues. Looked up from germline, CDR1 is SGHRS and CDR2 is YFSETQ.

The V and J genes are TRBV4-1 and TRBJ1-1, with D possibly TRBD1 on 6 matching bases. Germline CDR1 is MGHRA and CDR2 is YSYEKL. Trimming removed 4 bases at V and 5 bases at J, with 20 bases between. The CDR3 covers 16 residues. The CDR3 coding sequence is TGCGCCAGCAGCCGGACAGAAATCACGGTGAGGACTGAAGCTTTCTTT. Its protein product is CASSRTEITVRTEAFF.

J is TRBJ2-3 and V is TRBV6-5; the match to TRBD1 covers 7 bases. The CDR3 runs 15 residues. Germline V lookup: CDR1 MNHEY, CDR2 SVGAGI. Losses at the gene ends were 6 bases for V and 1 base for J; bases not matched to a gene: 7. DNA of the CDR3: TGTGCCAGCAGCGCTAGGGACAGCCGCACAGATACGCAGTATTTT. Its translation: CASSARDSRTDTQYF.

The chain links TRBV29-1 to TRBJ2-5, with D possibly TRBD1 on 6 matching bases. CDR1 is SQVTM, CDR2 ANQGSEA, per germline. Deletions cut 6 bases from V and 2 bases from J, with 13 bases between. This CDR3 contains 13 residues. CDR3 sequence: CSVARDTQETQYF. CDR3 coding DNA: TGCAGCGTCGCCCGGGACACTCAAGAGACCCAGTACTTC.

The chain couples TRBV4-2 to TRBJ1-2, with 7 bases matching TRBD1. The germline CDR1 and CDR2 sequences are LGHNA and YNFKEQ. The CDR3 totals 16 residues. V shed 1 base and J 4 bases; nucleotides not matched to a gene: 9. The CDR3 bases are TGTGCCAGCAGCCAAGCCCGTTCCCGGGACAGCTATGGCTACACCTTC. Protein product: CASSQARSRDSYGYTF.

J is TRBJ2-3 and V is TRBV5-4, with 10 bases identical to TRBD2. Germline lookup yields CDR1 SGHNT and CDR2 YYREEE (reference sequence). The CDR3 sequence is 16 residues long. With V trimmed by 3 bases and J by 3 bases, 7 bases remained unmatched. The CDR3 loop is CASSSPTSGATDTQYF. CDR3 DNA: TGTGCCAGCAGCTCACCTACTAGCGGGGCGACAGATACGCAGTATTTT. The complete variable domain, with remaining parts taken from reference TRBV5-4 and TRBJ2-3, reads ETGVTQSPTHLIKTRGQQVTLRCSSQSGHNTVSWYQQALGQGPQFIFQYYREEENGRGNFPPRFSGLQFPNYSSELNVNALELDDSALYLCASSSPTSGATDTQYFGPGTRLTVL.

The rearrangement joins TRBV5-1 to TRBJ2-7; 9 nucleotides line up with TRBD1. The V segment lost 1 base and the J segment 3 bases; nucleotides outside the gene matches: 2. Germline values: CDR1 SGHRS, CDR2 YFSETQ. The CDR3 has 14 residues. The CDR3 bases are TGCGCCAGCAGCTTGACAGGGGGCAACTACGAGCAGTACTTC. Translation: CASSLTGGNYEQYF.

This chain joins TRBV5-1 and TRBJ2-1; the match to TRBD2 covers 8 bases. CDR3 size: 14 residues. V was clipped by 4 bases and J by 13 bases; unmatched bases: 13. Germline CDR1 and CDR2: SGHRS and YFSETQ. CDR3 residues: CASSPDLAGSPQFF. The CDR3 coding sequence is TGCGCCAGCAGCCCGGACTTAGCGGGGTCCCCTCAGTTCTTC.

V gene TRBV12-3 or TRBV12-4 combines with J gene TRBJ2-7, with TRBD1 as a possible D gene (5 bases). V lost 8 bases and J 4 bases, leaving 15 bases between the germline ends. The CDR3 covers 13 residues. The CDR3 bases are TGTGCCAGCGGTTCGGCAGGGTCGTACGAGCAGTACTTC. Translation gives CASGSAGSYEQYF.

CDR3 protein: CASSPGTGNHGYTF. As DNA, the CDR3 is TGTGCCAGCAGCCCCGGGACAGGGAATCATGGCTACACCTTC. The V gene is TRBV5-6, the J gene TRBJ1-2; 9 nucleotides agree with TRBD1. The CDR3 loop spans 14 amino acids. Trimming took 4 bases from V and 6 from J; bases not matched to a gene: 7. Germline CDR1 reads SGHDT; CDR2 reads YYEEEE.

This clone was found once. This chain links TRBV2 with TRBJ2-7, with a possible D match to TRBD2 (5 bases). Trimming left V 6 bases short and J 6 bases short, with 12 bases between. The CDR3 is 12 amino acids. Germline V gene data show CDR1 as SNHLY and CDR2 as FYNNEI. DNA of the CDR3: TGTGCCAGCAGGATAACGGGATCCGAGCAGTACTTC. This gives the protein CASRITGSEQYF.

The rearrangement uses TRBV5-1 and TRBJ2-3, with 13 bases aligning to TRBD2. Germline V gene sequence: CDR1 SGHRS, CDR2 YFSETQ. CDR3 size: 16 residues. With V trimmed by 0 bases and J by 4 bases, 2 bases remained unmatched. CDR3 protein: CASSLGGTSGADTQYF. Here the CDR3 DNA reads TGCGCCAGCAGCTTGGGAGGGACTAGCGGGGCAGATACGCAGTATTTT.

The chain recombines TRBV29-1 with TRBJ2-7, with 10 bases that match TRBD1. From germline, CDR1 is SQVTM and CDR2 ANQGSEA. Trimming cost V 6 bases and J 2 bases; bases outside gene matches: 4. The CDR3 sequence is 13 residues long. Written as DNA, the CDR3 is TGCAGCGTGCGGACAGGGGGGGCCTACGAGCAGTACTTC. Protein: CSVRTGGAYEQYF.

The rearrangement uses TRBV4-2 and TRBJ1-5; D not certain. This CDR3 has 18 amino acids. V was pared by 0 bases and J by 3 bases, with 18 bases between. Germline CDR1 reads LGHNA; CDR2 reads YNFKEQ. The CDR3: CASSQDVGVSGTNQPQHF. CDR3 in DNA: TGTGCCAGCAGCCAAGATGTCGGGGTTTCAGGCACCAATCAGCCCCAGCATTTT.

This clone was seen just once. The chain links TRBV11-2 to TRBJ2-1, with D perhaps TRBD2 (6 bases). V was cut by 11 bases and J by 1 base, with 15 bases left in between. CDR1 is SGHAT and CDR2 is FQNNGV in the germline V gene. The CDR3 sequence is 14 residues long. This chain's CDR3 is CAASGGGSYNEQFF. Here the CDR3 DNA reads TGTGCCGCCTCCGGGGGTGGGTCCTACAATGAGCAGTTCTTC.

The chain couples TRBV7-2 to TRBJ2-2; 11 nucleotides align to TRBD1. Germline CDR1 is SGHTA and CDR2 is FQGNSA. This CDR3 has 15 amino acids. The J segment lost 7 bases and the V segment lost 1 base, leaving 2 bases of the junction unmatched. CDR3 residues: CASSLGTGGGGELFF. The DNA for the CDR3 is TGTGCCAGCAGCTTAGGGACAGGGGGCGGCGGGGAGCTGTTTTTT.

Here the CDR3 DNA reads TGTGCCAGCAGTTACGGCAGGGGATATGGCTACACCTTC. It specifies CASSYGRGYGYTF. J is TRBJ1-2 and V is TRBV6-5, with TRBD1 as a possible D gene (6 bases). Trimming removed 2 bases from V and 5 bases from J, with 9 bases in between. The CDR3 consists of 13 residues. CDR1 and CDR2 from the germline V gene are MNHEY and SVGAGI.

The chain links TRBV28 to TRBJ1-2; D is unresolved. The V gene lost 4 bases and the J gene lost 7 bases, with 13 bases spanning the gap. The CDR3 length is 13 residues. Germline CDR1 and CDR2: MDHEN and SYDVKM. CDR3 in amino acids: CASSSLAFAGYTF. The CDR3 DNA sequence: TGTGCCAGCAGTTCCCTGGCATTCGCTGGCTACACCTTC.

V usage is TRBV4-3 and J usage is TRBJ2-5; 10 bases are shared with TRBD2. Germline trimming cut 0 bases from V and 5 bases from J; bases unmatched to any gene: 9. Germline CDR1 is LGHNA and CDR2 is YSLEER. The CDR3 has 17 amino acids. CDR3 sequence: CASSQDLSGGAGETQYF. The CDR3 DNA reads TGCGCCAGCAGCCAAGACCTAAGCGGGGGGGCAGGGGAGACCCAGTACTTC.